Listed here are 12 T cell receptor beta chains from one sample, sequenced in a study of vaccination and CD4 T cells after COVID-19. The antigens for these receptors are not known. Treatment here: roughly 10-day PBMC culture with coronavirus spike peptide pools or control peptides (ViraFEST assay). Sequencing of the DNA from cultured CD4+ T cells was carried out with the Oncomine TCR Beta short-read assay. TCRdb independently ran MiXCR on the PCR reads; one entry per CDR3 protein. The data contain about 17,000 distinct CDR3 sequences, roughly 31% of them singletons. The material sequenced was cultured CD4+ T cells from blood. These receptors came from a human donor with COVID-19.

This chain joins TRBV6-5 and TRBJ2-2; D is unresolved. Germline CDR1 and CDR2: MNHEY and SVGAGI. Trimming cost V 2 bases and J 6 bases, with 7 bases left between them. The CDR3 loop spans 13 amino acids. The CDR3: CASSYGKAGELFF. The CDR3 nucleotides are TGTGCCAGCAGTTACGGGAAGGCCGGGGAGCTGTTTTTT.

In its sample, this clonotype was seen a few times. The J gene is TRBJ2-3, the V gene TRBV27; 10 bases are a match to TRBD2. Unmatched junction bases numbered 2, after V lost 2 bases and J lost 0 bases. From germline, CDR1 is MNHEY and CDR2 SMNVEV (reference sequence). The CDR3 is 16 residues long. CDR3 residues: CASSLAAGGSTDTQYF. The CDR3 DNA reads as TGTGCCAGCAGTTTAGCAGCGGGGGGGAGCACAGATACGCAGTATTTT.

V gene TRBV27 combines with J gene TRBJ2-1; 7 nucleotides line up with TRBD2. CDR3 length: 15 amino acids. The J segment lost 2 bases and the V segment lost 5 bases, leaving 6 bases of the junction unmatched. Per germline, CDR1 MNHEY and CDR2 SMNVEV (reference sequence). The CDR3 reads CASSLGRGAYNEQFF. The CDR3 nucleotides are TGTGCCAGCAGTCTCGGCCGGGGGGCCTACAATGAGCAGTTCTTC.

This clonotype was observed a few times. The rearrangement links TRBV6-1 to TRBJ2-7; D is unresolved. Germline V lookup: CDR1 MNHNS, CDR2 SASEGT. The V end lost 6 bases, the J end lost 2 bases, and 8 bases lay between the germline ends. This CDR3 comprises 12 residues. The CDR3 bases are TGTGCCAGCAGGAATCCTACCTACGAGCAGTACTTC. As protein: CASRNPTYEQYF.

The chain recombines TRBV7-3 with TRBJ2-3; 12 nucleotides line up with TRBD2. The CDR3 extends over 14 amino acids. Germline assignment: CDR1 SGHTA and CDR2 FQGTGA. V was pared by 5 bases and J by 4 bases, with 1 base of the junction left unmatched. This chain's CDR3 is CASSLAGGADTQYF. Written as DNA, the CDR3 is TGTGCCAGCAGCCTAGCGGGGGGGGCAGATACGCAGTATTTT.

This clonotype was recorded a few times. This chain uses TRBV2 with TRBJ2-3; 10 nucleotides agree with TRBD2. Unmatched junction bases numbered 3, after V lost 6 bases and J lost 0 bases. Looked up from germline, CDR1 is SNHLY and CDR2 is FYNNEI. The CDR3 has 15 amino acids. As DNA, the CDR3 is TGTGCCAGCAGCGTGACTAGCGGGAGCACAGATACGCAGTATTTT. Its translation: CASSVTSGSTDTQYF. Filled out from reference TRBV2 and TRBJ2-3, the complete variable domain reads EPEVTQTPSHQVTQMGQEVILRCVPISNHLYFYWYRQILGQKVEFLVSFYNNEISEKSEIFDDQFSVERPDGSNFTLKIRSTKLEDSAMYFCASSVTSGSTDTQYFGPGTRLTVL.

The V and J genes are TRBV4-1 and TRBJ1-4; maybe TRBD1 (5 bases). V dropped 3 bases and J dropped 7 bases, with 18 bases sitting between them. Looked up from germline, CDR1 is MGHRA and CDR2 is YSYEKL. This CDR3 has 16 residues. The DNA of the CDR3 is TGCGCCAGCAGCCATGGGACCGCTATAAAGGGTGAAAAACTGTTTTTT. It specifies CASSHGTAIKGEKLFF.

The table lists this clonotype with a few counts. V usage is TRBV20-1 and J usage is TRBJ2-1; TRBD2 agrees at 9 bases. The CDR3 spans 16 residues. The junction had 11 bases not matched to a gene; V was cut back by 6 bases and J by 2 bases. CDR1 is DFQATT and CDR2 is SNEGSKA in the germline V gene (reference sequence). The CDR3 loop reads CSAIRGAGGPYNEQFF. The CDR3 DNA reads as TGCAGTGCAATCCGGGGAGCGGGGGGACCCTACAATGAGCAGTTCTTC.

This clonotype was observed a few times. This chain links TRBV27 with TRBJ1-1; no clear D. Trimming stripped 1 base from V and 5 bases from J, with 8 bases between. This CDR3 comprises 13 residues. Germline loops: CDR1 MNHEY, CDR2 SMNVEV (reference sequence). The CDR3 DNA sequence: TGTGCCAGCAGTTTATTGGGTACGACTGAAGCTTTCTTT. Translation: CASSLLGTTEAFF.

The sample holds a few counts of this clonotype. The gene calls are TRBV6-1 and TRBJ2-6; 12 positions match TRBD1. This CDR3 region has 17 residues. V was clipped by 4 bases and J by 3 bases; unmatched bases: 4. Germline V gives CDR1 MNHNS, CDR2 SASEGT. For the CDR3, the DNA is TGTGCCAGCAGTGCCGGGACAGGGGGCGGTGGGGCCAACGTCCTGACTTTC. Protein product: CASSAGTGGGGANVLTF.

The gene calls are TRBV7-8 and TRBJ2-7; 9 bases agree with TRBD1. There are 15 residues in the CDR3. From germline, CDR1 is SGHVS and CDR2 FQNEAQ. The J segment lost 5 bases and the V segment lost 0 bases, leaving 5 bases of the junction unmatched. The CDR3 reads CASSLATGTGNEQYF. DNA for the CDR3: TGTGCCAGCAGCTTAGCCACCGGGACAGGGAACGAGCAGTACTTC.

The V gene is TRBV10-3, the J gene TRBJ2-3; TRBD2 matches at 7 bases. From germline, CDR1 is ENHRY and CDR2 SYGVKD. V gave up 11 bases and J gave up 2 bases; unmatched junction bases: 4. The CDR3 loop spans 12 amino acids. The CDR3: CASRGTTDTQYF. DNA of the CDR3: TGTGCCTCGCGGGGGACCACAGATACGCAGTATTTT.